The clone carrying this TCR beta chain was seen a few times. The antigen remains undetermined. The data originate from a study of molecular identifiers for immune sequencing clone quantification. Study-wide results and caveats: More than 99% of effector molecules, versus under 1% of naive-cell molecules, belonged to clones above 20 RNA copies.

From the PCR reads, TCRdb called clonotypes with MiXCR, one entry per CDR3 protein. The sample shows 300,000 to 350,000 distinct CDR3 sequences, about a fifth of them seen only once. This CDR3 is built from 14 residues. Germline-derived CDR1 and CDR2 are WSHSY and SAAADI. After removal of 4 bases from V and 9 bases from J, the junction contained 3 bases not matched to a gene. V is TRBV10-2 and J is TRBJ2-2; 12 bases are shared with TRBD2. The TCR comes from a human donor in good health. Some libraries in this study had Jurkat cell RNA spiked in. Sequencing used naive CD8+ T cells from blood, with Jurkat cell RNA spiked in. Subset of the sample: FACS-sorted CD8+CD4-CCR7+CD45RA+ naive T cells. The CDR3: CASSGTSGTRELFF. CDR3 sequence (DNA): TGCGCCAGCAGTGGGACTAGCGGGACGAGGGAGCTGTTTTTT.